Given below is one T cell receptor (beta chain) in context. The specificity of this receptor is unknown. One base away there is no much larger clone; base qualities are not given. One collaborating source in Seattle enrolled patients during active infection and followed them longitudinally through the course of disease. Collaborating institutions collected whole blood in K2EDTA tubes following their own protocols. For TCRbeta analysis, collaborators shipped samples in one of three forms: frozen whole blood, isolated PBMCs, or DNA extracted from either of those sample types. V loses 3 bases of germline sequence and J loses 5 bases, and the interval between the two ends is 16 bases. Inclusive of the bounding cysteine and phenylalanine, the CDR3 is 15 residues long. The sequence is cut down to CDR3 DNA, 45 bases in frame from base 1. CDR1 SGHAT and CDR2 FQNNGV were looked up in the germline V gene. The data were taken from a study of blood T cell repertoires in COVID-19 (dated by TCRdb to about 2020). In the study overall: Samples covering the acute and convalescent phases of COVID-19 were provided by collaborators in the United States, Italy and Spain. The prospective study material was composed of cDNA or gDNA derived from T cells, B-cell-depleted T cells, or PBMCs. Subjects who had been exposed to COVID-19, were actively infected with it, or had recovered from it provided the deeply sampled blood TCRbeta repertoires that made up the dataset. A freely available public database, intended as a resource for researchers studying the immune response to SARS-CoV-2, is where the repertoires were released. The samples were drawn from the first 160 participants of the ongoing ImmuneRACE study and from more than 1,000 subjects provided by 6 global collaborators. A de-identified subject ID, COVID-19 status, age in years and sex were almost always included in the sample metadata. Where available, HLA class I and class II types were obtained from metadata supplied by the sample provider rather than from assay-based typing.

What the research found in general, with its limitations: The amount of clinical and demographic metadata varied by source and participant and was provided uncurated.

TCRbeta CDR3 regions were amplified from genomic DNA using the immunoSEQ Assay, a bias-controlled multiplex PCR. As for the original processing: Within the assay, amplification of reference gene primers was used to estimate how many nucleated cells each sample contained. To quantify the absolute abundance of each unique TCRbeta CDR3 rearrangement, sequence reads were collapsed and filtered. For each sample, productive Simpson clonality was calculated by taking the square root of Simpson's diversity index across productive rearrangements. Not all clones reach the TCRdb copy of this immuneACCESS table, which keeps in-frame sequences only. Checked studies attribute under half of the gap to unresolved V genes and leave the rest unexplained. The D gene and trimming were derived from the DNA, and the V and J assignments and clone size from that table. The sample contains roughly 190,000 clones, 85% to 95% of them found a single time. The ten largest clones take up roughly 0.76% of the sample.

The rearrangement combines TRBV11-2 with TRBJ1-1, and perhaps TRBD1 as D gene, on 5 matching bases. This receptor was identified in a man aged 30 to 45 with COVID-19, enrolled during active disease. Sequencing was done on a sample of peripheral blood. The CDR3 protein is CASSFRQGRTTEAFF. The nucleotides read TGTGCCAGCAGCTTCCGTCAGGGCCGGACGACTGAAGCTTTCTTT.